This T cell receptor (beta chain) was documented in a study of T cell repertoires in cytomegalovirus infection. Turning to the study itself: Peptides in the study included HLA-C-restricted and HLA-B-restricted CMV epitopes. In public TCR beta signatures, there were indications of both CMV infection and matching HLA type. Broader study findings: Using cumulative public TCR beta family frequency, the authors identified those who carried CMV together with the relevant HLA.

J lost 7 bases, V lost 7 bases, and 6 bases had no gene match. The CDR3 contains 14 residues. Using its own MiXCR run on the reads, TCRdb lists one record per CDR3 protein. This sample has 45,000 to 60,000 distinct CDR3 sequences, with roughly 20% found just once. This clonotype appeared a few times. Its antigen is currently unknown. The sample in question was CD8+ T cells from cultured PBMCs, obtained from culture after CMV antigen stimulation. The chain joins TRBV12-3 or TRBV12-4 to TRBJ2-1, with 11 bases fitting TRBD2. The clonotype originates from a human donor in good health (CMV status not recorded). Some clones in this sample may be carry-over from other donors' samples. The CDR3: CASTLAGGLNEQFF. The CDR3 DNA reads TGTGCCAGCACCTTAGCGGGAGGGTTGAATGAGCAGTTCTTC.